Presented here are 23 T cell receptor beta chains from one specimen sequenced in a study of identical twins (TCRdb year 2016). Libraries were built with 5' RACE. The listed sequencing device is Illumina HiSeq 2000. TCRdb reran the public reads through fastp at Q25 and MiXCR, keeping productive beta chains. Here each entry gathers all rows of one CDR3 protein and keeps the most common genes and DNA. This sample gives more than 600,000 distinct CDR3 sequences in total; 15% to 20% of them show up just once. The ten biggest clones cover about an eighth of the sample. The data were also submitted as part of a second study, on T cells expressing NK-cell markers.

The specimen sequenced was PBMCs. The receptors were gathered from a woman between 18 and 30 years old in good health.

J is TRBJ1-1 and V is TRBV12-3 or TRBV12-4, with unresolved D. CDR3 length: 14 residues. The ends were cut back, 4 bases at V and 3 bases at J, with 12 bases in the middle. This CDR3 is CASSYRSGHTEAFF. The CDR3 DNA reads TGTGCCAGCAGTTACAGAAGTGGCCACACTGAAGCTTTCTTT.

The chain is built from TRBV20-1 and TRBJ1-6; D unclear. This CDR3 region has 11 residues. The germline V gene encodes CDR1 DFQATT and CDR2 SNEGSKA (reference sequence). V was clipped by 4 bases and J by 10 bases, with 8 bases between them. CDR3 loop: CSAMRNSPLHF. CDR3 bases: TGCAGTGCTATGAGGAACTCACCCCTCCACTTT.

This clonotype has only a few counts. V is TRBV20-1 and J is TRBJ2-6; D uncertain. V lost 5 bases and J 0 bases, leaving 5 bases between the germline ends. The germline V gene encodes CDR1 DFQATT and CDR2 SNEGSKA (reference sequence). CDR3 length equals 13 residues. In nucleotides, the CDR3 is TGCAGTGCTCGCCACTCTGGGGCCAACGTCCTGACTTTC. Protein: CSARHSGANVLTF.

The J gene is TRBJ1-5, the V gene TRBV10-3; unclear D gene. V was pared by 8 bases and J by 9 bases, with 17 bases between. CDR1 and CDR2 from the germline V gene are ENHRY and SYGVKD. CDR3 size: 13 residues. CDR3 region: CAIGDPLDPPQHF. For the CDR3, the DNA is TGTGCCATCGGAGACCCTCTCGACCCGCCCCAGCATTTT.

This clonotype was counted only a few times. The chain couples TRBV5-1 to TRBJ2-2; maybe TRBD2 (6 bases). The length of the CDR3 is 15 residues. CDR1 is SGHRS, CDR2 YFSETQ, per germline. V was cut by 5 bases and J by 4 bases, with 15 bases left in between. Here the CDR3 DNA reads TGCGCCAGCAGTCGCCGGGACTTACGCACCGGGGAGCTGTTTTTT. Its translation: CASSRRDLRTGELFF.

This rearrangement joins TRBV3-1 to TRBJ1-1; D is unclear. The CDR3 totals 17 residues. Germline V gene lookup returns CDR1 LGHDT and CDR2 YNNKEL (reference sequence). Trimming took off 1 base at V and 0 bases at J, with 15 bases between the two ends. The CDR3 region is CASSQGVGTYMNTEAFF. The CDR3 region has the DNA TGTGCCAGCAGCCAAGGCGTAGGAACCTACATGAACACTGAAGCTTTCTTT.

This clonotype has at least ten counts. V gene TRBV7-3 combines with J gene TRBJ2-1; TRBD2 matches 14 bases. Trimming took 1 base from V and 12 from J; bases not matched to a gene: 8. This CDR3 contains 16 residues. In germline, CDR1 is SGHTA, CDR2 FQGTGA. The DNA for the CDR3 is TGTGCCAGCAGCTTAAAAGGGACTAGCGGGGGCCGTGGGCAGTTCTTC. Protein product: CASSLKGTSGGRGQFF. The full variable domain, rest sourced from reference TRBV7-3 and TRBJ2-1, is GAGVSQTPSNKVTEKGKYVELRCDPISGHTALYWYRQSLGQGPEFLIYFQGTGAADDSGLPNDRFFAVRPEGSVSTLKIQRTERGDSAVYLCASSLKGTSGGRGQFFGPGTRLTVL.

This clonotype was detected many times. The rearrangement links TRBV20-1 to TRBJ2-1; 7 nucleotides align to TRBD1. CDR1 is DFQATT, CDR2 SNEGSKA, per germline (reference sequence). J gave up 1 base and V 4 bases, and 7 bases lay outside the gene matches. The length of the CDR3 is 15 residues. In nucleotides, the CDR3 is TGCAGTGCTATGGGACAGAGCCTGTCCTACAATGAGCAGTTCTTC. Protein: CSAMGQSLSYNEQFF.

This clonotype has only a few counts. This sequence joins TRBV6-1 and TRBJ1-3; 7 bases line up with TRBD1. V lost 5 bases and J lost 7; bases outside the gene matches: 11. CDR1 and CDR2 (germline): MNHNS, SASEGT. CDR3 length: 15 amino acids. CDR3 amino acids: CASSPTRAGGNTIYF. The CDR3 DNA reads TGTGCCAGCAGTCCAACCCGGGCAGGGGGGAACACCATATATTTT.

This clonotype occurred many times. The rearrangement links TRBV12-3 or TRBV12-4 to TRBJ1-6; D is uncertain. CDR3 size: 15 residues. Deletions cut 6 bases from V and 7 bases from J, with 16 bases between. The CDR3 bases are TGTGCCAGCAGGTTGCGTCGGAGTCAAAATTCACCCCTCCACTTT. It codes for CASRLRRSQNSPLHF.

V and J are TRBV5-6 and TRBJ2-1, with TRBD1 matching over 8 bases. In germline, CDR1 is SGHDT, CDR2 YYEEEE. The V and J ends lost 4 bases and 5 bases, in that order; junction bases with no gene match: 8. This CDR3 comprises 15 residues. The chain's CDR3 is CASSVTGTGHNEQFF. The CDR3 region has the DNA TGTGCCAGCAGCGTGACCGGGACAGGCCACAATGAGCAGTTCTTC.

This clonotype was recorded a few times. The chain employs TRBV6-5 and TRBJ1-2; the D is unclear. Germline CDR1 MNHEY, CDR2 SVGAGI. The CDR3 is made up of 11 amino acids. V shed 2 bases and J shed 8 bases, with 6 bases lying between them. The DNA of the CDR3 is TGTGCCAGCAGTTACATAAGGGGCTACACCTTC. It is translated as CASSYIRGYTF.

This clonotype was found a few times. V is TRBV25-1 and J is TRBJ2-5; 12 nucleotides align to TRBD1. Unmatched junction bases numbered 10, after V lost 3 bases and J lost 5 bases. The CDR3 loop spans 17 amino acids. In germline, CDR1 is MGHDK, CDR2 SYGVNS. DNA of the CDR3: TGTGCCAGCAGTGATAGCAGCGGGACAGGGGGCGCGGAGACCCAGTACTTC. Its translation: CASSDSSGTGGAETQYF.

The rearrangement uses TRBV27 and TRBJ2-7; 9 bases fit TRBD1. CDR3 length: 16 amino acids. Trimming cost V 2 bases and J 2 bases; bases outside gene matches: 7. Germline V lookup: CDR1 MNHEY, CDR2 SMNVEV (reference sequence). The CDR3 sequence: CASSLRQGGGTYEQYF. In nucleotides, the CDR3 is TGTGCCAGCAGTTTACGACAGGGGGGTGGGACCTACGAGCAGTACTTC.

V is TRBV27 and J is TRBJ2-1, with D perhaps TRBD1 (5 bases). Trimming stripped 3 bases from V and 9 bases from J, with 12 bases between. Looked up from germline, CDR1 is MNHEY and CDR2 is SMNVEV (reference sequence). There are 13 residues in the CDR3. The CDR3 nucleotides read TGTGCCAGCAGTTTTTCTGGGGCTGGTGAGCAGTTCTTC. Translation: CASSFSGAGEQFF.

This clonotype was counted a few times. The V call is TRBV7-6, the J call TRBJ2-2; D may be TRBD1 (5 bases). Trimming cost V 1 base and J 7 bases, with 10 bases left between them. CDR1 and CDR2 (germline): SGHVS, FNYEAQ. CDR3 length: 14 residues. CDR3 protein: CASSLGQGDGELFF. As DNA, the CDR3 is TGTGCCAGCAGCTTAGGGCAGGGCGACGGGGAGCTGTTTTTT.

This clonotype appeared many times. The chain employs TRBV6-5 and TRBJ1-4; maybe TRBD1 (6 bases). This CDR3 has 19 amino acids. Germline CDR1 MNHEY, CDR2 SVGAGI. Trimming took 2 bases from V and 0 from J, leaving 19 bases between them. The CDR3 region is CASSYLRTDDVATNEKLFF. CDR3 nucleotide sequence: TGTGCCAGCAGTTACCTTCGGACAGACGACGTTGCAACTAATGAAAAACTGTTTTTT.

The genes are TRBV10-3 and TRBJ2-7; perhaps TRBD1 as D (5 bases). CDR1 ENHRY and CDR2 SYGVKD come from the germline V gene. The CDR3 runs 12 residues. The V gene lost 0 bases and the J gene lost 6 bases, with 6 bases spanning the gap. CDR3: CAISESGAEQYF. The CDR3 nucleotides are TGTGCCATCAGTGAGTCTGGGGCCGAGCAGTACTTC.

This chain joins TRBV5-1 and TRBJ2-3, with no clear D. V was pared by 1 base and J by 1 base, with 13 bases between. CDR3 size: 16 residues. CDR1 is SGHRS and CDR2 is YFSETQ in the germline V gene. The CDR3 coding sequence is TGCGCCAGCAGCTTGTTGGAGACTTTGGGCACAGATACGCAGTATTTT. Amino acid sequence: CASSLLETLGTDTQYF.

Only a few counts were recorded for this clonotype. The CDR3 sequence is CAIRDRGLSPLHF. The CDR3 coding sequence is TGTGCCATCAGAGACAGGGGGCTTTCACCCCTCCACTTT. This chain links TRBV10-3 with TRBJ1-6; 10 bases align to TRBD1. With V trimmed by 6 bases and J by 9 bases, 2 bases remained unmatched. Germline lookup yields CDR1 ENHRY and CDR2 SYGVKD. The CDR3 consists of 13 residues.

Only a few counts were recorded for this clonotype. The J gene is TRBJ2-3, the V gene TRBV29-1; D perhaps matches TRBD2 (6 bases). The CDR3 is 12 residues long. The germline gives CDR1 SQVTM, CDR2 ANQGSEA. V shed 7 bases and J shed 5 bases, with 13 bases lying between them. The CDR3 sequence is CSGRAGGDTQYF. CDR3 nucleotide sequence: TGCAGCGGAAGAGCGGGTGGAGATACGCAGTATTTT.

This sequence joins TRBV27 and TRBJ2-3, with 7 bases matching TRBD2. The ends lost 3 bases at V and 2 bases at J; junction bases unmatched: 5. This CDR3 spans 15 amino acids. The germline V gene has CDR1 MNHEY and CDR2 SMNVEV (reference sequence). CDR3 DNA sequence: TGTGCCAGCAGTTTGGGGGGGTATACCACAGATACGCAGTATTTT. This encodes CASSLGGYTTDTQYF.

This clonotype was observed a handful of times. The chain uses TRBV15 and TRBJ2-7; TRBD1 agrees at 7 bases. Germline V lookup: CDR1 LNHNV, CDR2 YYDKDF (reference sequence). The CDR3 contains 17 residues. V lost 5 bases, J lost 0 bases, and 13 bases stayed unmatched. CDR3 nucleotide sequence: TGTGCCACCAGCCCCCCCCGGACAGGACCTAGCTCCTACGAGCAGTACTTC. Protein: CATSPPRTGPSSYEQYF. The complete variable domain, with remaining parts taken from reference TRBV15 and TRBJ2-7, reads DAMVIQNPRYQVTQFGKPVTLSCSQTLNHNVMYWYQQKSSQAPKLLFHYYDKDFNNEADTPDNFQSRRPNTSFCFLDIRSPGLGDTAMYLCATSPPRTGPSSYEQYFGPGTRLTVT.